The 15 T cell receptor beta chains given below trace back to one sample, sequenced in a study of blood T cell repertoires in COVID-19. Profiled with immunoSEQ multiplex PCR; TCRdb holds only in-frame clones, not every one. Of 220,000 or so clones in the sample, around 83% were seen once. Sample: peripheral blood. The receptor source for this set is a woman aged 45-60 years with COVID-19, enrolled during active disease.

This rearrangement joins TRBV10-2 to TRBJ2-2; a weak D match, TRBD2 (5 bases). In germline, CDR1 is WSHSY, CDR2 SAAADI. The CDR3 covers 12 residues. V was pared by 3 bases and J by 7 bases, with 6 bases between. CDR3 DNA: TGCGCCAGCAGTGAAGGGAGCGGGGAGCTGTTTTTT. This sequence encodes CASSEGSGELFF.

This clone was seen only once. V and J are TRBV30 and TRBJ2-2, with D maybe TRBD2 (6 bases). The germline gives CDR1 GTSNPN, CDR2 SVGIG (reference sequence). V was clipped by 1 base and J by 6 bases, with 15 bases between them. The length of the CDR3 is 15 residues. DNA for the CDR3: TGTGCCTGGAGTGGAATGACATGGGGGGCCGGGGAGCTGTTTTTT. Translated: CAWSGMTWGAGELFF.

This rearrangement joins TRBV15 to TRBJ2-1; weak D call: TRBD1 (7 bases). Germline CDR1 and CDR2: LNHNV and YYDKDF (reference sequence). The V end was cut by 6 bases, the J end by 0 bases, with 18 bases between. This CDR3 spans 17 amino acids. The CDR3: CATSKGGRGVSYNEQFF. The CDR3 DNA sequence: TGTGCCACCAGTAAAGGAGGCAGGGGGGTCTCCTACAATGAGCAGTTCTTC.

This chain links TRBV28 with TRBJ1-6; 7 bases agree with TRBD1. The germline CDR1 and CDR2 sequences are MDHEN and SYDVKM. The trim removed 4 bases at V and 10 bases at J, leaving 13 bases unmatched. The CDR3 is made up of 16 amino acids. The CDR3 DNA reads as TGTGCCAGCAGTTCCTCACAAGGGACAGCTGGGTCACCCCTCCACTTT. Protein: CASSSSQGTAGSPLHF. The full variable domain, its missing parts supplied by reference TRBV28 and TRBJ1-6, is DVKVTQSSRYLVKRTGEKVFLECVQDMDHENMFWYRQDPGLGLRLIYFSYDVKMKEKGDIPEGYSVSREKKERFSLILESASTNQTSMYLCASSSSQGTAGSPLHFGNGTRLTVT.

The chain employs TRBV19 and TRBJ2-5, with D hard to call. Looked up from germline, CDR1 is LNHDA and CDR2 is SQIVND (reference sequence). This CDR3 comprises 10 residues. The V end lost 8 bases, the J end lost 5 bases, and 6 bases lay between the germline ends. CDR3 sequence: CASAGETQYF. The CDR3 nucleotides read TGTGCCAGTGCCGGGGAGACCCAGTACTTC.

The rearrangement uses TRBV28 and TRBJ2-3, with 10 bases aligning to TRBD2. Germline V lookup: CDR1 MDHEN, CDR2 SYDVKM. V lost 8 bases to trimming and J lost 1 base; unmatched junction nucleotides: 3. The CDR3 is 14 amino acids. This CDR3 is CASRTSGGTDTQYF. In DNA, the CDR3 is TGTGCCAGCCGTACTAGCGGGGGCACAGATACGCAGTATTTT.

The rearrangement uses TRBV5-4 and TRBJ1-4; D is unresolved. The CDR3 length is 14 residues. The germline CDR1 and CDR2 sequences are SGHNT and YYREEE (reference sequence). Between the trimmed V and J ends, which lost 1 base and 7 bases, there was a span of 11 bases. The CDR3 sequence: CASSLNGRREKLFF. Here the CDR3 DNA reads TGTGCCAGCAGCTTGAACGGGAGGCGTGAAAAACTGTTTTTT.

The CDR3 loop reads CASSLRTANTGELFF. The CDR3 DNA is TGTGCCAGCAGTCTGAGGACAGCGAACACCGGGGAGCTGTTTTTT. The chain combines TRBV27 with TRBJ2-2, with D possibly matching TRBD1 (6 bases). With 5 bases removed from V and 0 bases from J, the gap between germline ends came to 10 bases. CDR1 is MNHEY, CDR2 SMNVEV, per germline (reference sequence). The CDR3 runs 15 residues.

V usage is TRBV4-2 and J usage is TRBJ2-2, with D perhaps being TRBD1 or TRBD2 (6 bases each). V was cut by 4 bases and J by 1 base, with 10 bases left in between. This CDR3 comprises 15 residues. Germline CDR1 and CDR2: LGHNA and YNFKEQ. The CDR3 region is CASSLEGGNTGELFF. CDR3 DNA: TGTGCCAGCAGCCTAGAGGGGGGGAACACCGGGGAGCTGTTTTTT.

V and J are TRBV28 and TRBJ2-7; the match to TRBD2 covers 10 bases. The CDR3 is made up of 14 amino acids. Trimming cost V 6 bases and J 4 bases; bases outside gene matches: 6. Germline CDR1 reads MDHEN; CDR2 reads SYDVKM. CDR3 DNA sequence: TGTGCCAGCAGGGTTAGCGGGGGGCCTTACGAGCAGTACTTC. Translation: CASRVSGGPYEQYF.

The chain couples TRBV7-2 to TRBJ2-3; D call uncertain. Germline assignment: CDR1 SGHTA and CDR2 FQGNSA. Trimming stripped 2 bases from V and 5 bases from J, with 8 bases between. The CDR3 runs to 13 residues. This chain's CDR3 is CASSLYAVDTQYF. In DNA, the CDR3 is TGTGCCAGCAGCTTATACGCGGTAGATACGCAGTATTTT.

Written as DNA, the CDR3 is TGTGCCAGCAGTCCTTCCCAGGGCCTAGCGGGGGGATACGAGCAGTACGTC. It translates to CASSPSQGLAGGYEQYV. The genes are TRBV2 and TRBJ2-7; 11 nucleotides agree with TRBD2. CDR1 is SNHLY and CDR2 is FYNNEI in the germline V gene. The CDR3 has 17 amino acids. The V segment lost 5 bases and the J segment 4 bases; nucleotides outside the gene matches: 13.

This chain uses TRBV10-3 with TRBJ1-5; D unresolved. The germline CDR1 and CDR2 sequences are ENHRY and SYGVKD. CDR3 size: 13 residues. Trimming left V 3 bases short and J 3 bases short, with 6 bases between. In DNA form, the CDR3 reads TGTGCCATCAGTGACAGACTCAATCAGCCCCAGCATTTT. This gives the protein CAISDRLNQPQHF.

This clone was detected once. V is TRBV7-2 and J is TRBJ1-3; D is perhaps TRBD1 (5 bases). The CDR3 has 14 amino acids. V was pared by 7 bases and J by 2 bases, with 12 bases between. Looked up from germline, CDR1 is SGHTA and CDR2 is FQGNSA. CDR3 nucleotide sequence: TGTGCCAGCAACATGGGGACTGCTGGAAACACCATATATTTT. Its protein is CASNMGTAGNTIYF. Full variable domain (outside the CDR3, taken from reference TRBV7-2 and TRBJ1-3): GAGVSQSPSNKVTEKGKDVELRCDPISGHTALYWYRQSLGQGLEFLIYFQGNSAPDKSGLPSDRFSAERTGGSVSTLTIQRTQQEDSAVYLCASNMGTAGNTIYFGEGSWLTVV.

The V call is TRBV6-5, the J call TRBJ1-1; D not resolved. V lost 3 bases and J 3 bases, leaving 11 bases between the germline ends. Germline V CDR1 and CDR2: MNHEY, SVGAGI. This CDR3 comprises 14 residues. As DNA, the CDR3 is TGTGCCAGCAGTTATGGGTCGGGTGACACTGAAGCTTTCTTT. Its protein product is CASSYGSGDTEAFF.